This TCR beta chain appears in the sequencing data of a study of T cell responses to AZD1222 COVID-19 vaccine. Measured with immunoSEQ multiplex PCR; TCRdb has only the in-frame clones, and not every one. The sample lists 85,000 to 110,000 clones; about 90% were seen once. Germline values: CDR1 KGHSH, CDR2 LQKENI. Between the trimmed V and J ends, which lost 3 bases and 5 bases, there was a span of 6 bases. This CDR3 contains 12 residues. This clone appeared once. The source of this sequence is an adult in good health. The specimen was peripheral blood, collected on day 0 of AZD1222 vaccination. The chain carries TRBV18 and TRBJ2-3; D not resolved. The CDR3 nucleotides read TGTGCCAGCTCACCCGACGGAGATACGCAGTATTTT. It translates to CASSPDGDTQYF.